This TCR beta chain was recorded in a study of shared clonotypes between healthy human individuals. Generated by immunoSEQ multiplex PCR, the TCRdb table keeps only in-frame clones and is missing some. The sample consists of a few million clones, just over 90% of them appearing once. Trimming pared 4 bases from V and 3 bases from J, leaving 14 bases between. Germline loops: CDR1 SGHRS, CDR2 YFSETQ. The CDR3 runs 14 residues. The genes are TRBV5-1 and TRBJ2-7; D is perhaps TRBD1 (5 bases). The sequenced sample consisted of naive CD4+ T cells from PBMCs. Subset of the sample: CD45RA+ positively selected. The clonotype was recovered from a man younger than 35 in good health. Some clones in this sample may be carry-over from other donors' samples. DNA for the CDR3: TGCGCCAGCAGCCGCCAACAGGAAAGCTACGAGCAGTACTTC. This codes for CASSRQQESYEQYF.